This entry lists 18 T cell receptor beta chains sequenced from one sample in a study of CDR3 diversity in severe acne. TCRdb independently ran MiXCR on the PCR reads; one entry per CDR3 protein. In the table there are fewer than 90,000 distinct CDR3 sequences, under 55% of which are singletons. Sequencing input: blood. The receptors originated from a male donor with severe acne vulgaris.

The chain joins TRBV15 to TRBJ2-7, with TRBD1 matching over 11 bases. V shed 5 bases, J shed 5 bases, and the junction held 14 bases outside the gene matches. Germline lookup yields CDR1 LNHNV and CDR2 YYDKDF (reference sequence). The CDR3 has 17 amino acids. For the CDR3, the DNA is TGTGCCACCAGCCAAACCAGGGGACAGGGGGACCGGCACGAGCAGTACTTC. Protein: CATSQTRGQGDRHEQYF.

The gene calls are TRBV20-1 and TRBJ2-3; 11 positions match TRBD2. The CDR3 is 14 residues long. The germline V gene encodes CDR1 DFQATT and CDR2 SNEGSKA (reference sequence). V shed 5 bases and J 2 bases; nucleotides not matched to a gene: 3. The CDR3 region has the DNA TGCAGTGCTGGGACTAGCGGAGACACAGATACGCAGTATTTT. This translates into CSAGTSGDTDTQYF.

This clonotype was recorded at least ten times. This sequence joins TRBV5-1 and TRBJ2-2; D perhaps matches TRBD1 (6 bases). Germline CDR1 SGHRS, CDR2 YFSETQ. The CDR3 extends over 13 amino acids. V lost 7 bases, J lost 8 bases, and 15 bases lay in between. The CDR3 sequence: CASGYRDTGELFF. CDR3 coding DNA: TGCGCCAGCGGATACAGGGATACTGGGGAGCTGTTTTTT.

This clonotype ranks as medium-sized. CDR3 coding DNA: TGTGCCAGCAGCTTTTCCAGGGGGTATGGCTACACCTTC. This gives the protein CASSFSRGYGYTF. The V call is TRBV7-2, the J call TRBJ1-2; TRBD1 agrees at 7 bases. Germline V gene sequence: CDR1 SGHTA, CDR2 FQGNSA. CDR3 length: 13 residues. Trimming at V came to 3 bases and at J to 5 bases, leaving 3 bases not matched to a gene.

This clonotype came up a few times. V is TRBV2 and J is TRBJ2-6; D may be TRBD1 or TRBD2 (5 bases each). The ends were cut back, 6 bases at V and 2 bases at J, with 26 bases in the middle. The CDR3 is made up of 20 amino acids. Germline CDR1 reads SNHLY; CDR2 reads FYNNEI. CDR3 sequence: CASSAPRTRRGWAGANVLTF. DNA of the CDR3: TGTGCCAGCAGCGCCCCCCGGACTCGTAGGGGATGGGCTGGGGCCAACGTCCTGACTTTC.

This clonotype has only a few counts. The chain uses TRBV6-6 and TRBJ2-3, with TRBD2 as a possible D gene (5 bases). The CDR3 is 14 amino acids. Per germline, CDR1 MNHNY and CDR2 SVGAGI (reference sequence). The ends were cut back, 2 bases at V and 7 bases at J, with 13 bases in the middle. CDR3 nucleotide sequence: TGTGCCAGCAGTTACCCGGAGGCGGAGTATACGCAGTATTTT. This gives the protein CASSYPEAEYTQYF.

This clonotype was seen many times. The chain uses TRBV19 and TRBJ2-7, with 12 bases fitting TRBD2. The CDR3 totals 16 residues. V lost 5 bases, J lost 9 bases, and 14 bases stayed unmatched. CDR1 and CDR2 (germline): LNHDA, SQIVND (reference sequence). The CDR3 sequence: CASSLSRLAGGVRQYF. The CDR3 coding sequence is TGTGCCAGTAGTCTCTCCCGCCTAGCGGGGGGGGTAAGGCAGTACTTC. Filled out from reference TRBV19 and TRBJ2-7, the complete variable domain reads DGGITQSPKYLFRKEGQNVTLSCEQNLNHDAMYWYRQDPGQGLRLIYYSQIVNDFQKGDIAEGYSVSREKKESFPLTVTSAQKNPTAFYLCASSLSRLAGGVRQYFGPGTRLTVT.

Details on this clonotype: Since a much larger clone is just one base distant, this may be a read error. DNA for the CDR3: TGCCCCAGCAGCCATAAAGAGACCCAGTACTTC. As protein: CPSSHKETQYF. The J gene is TRBJ2-5, the V gene TRBV5-1; D not resolved. The CDR3 is 11 residues long. The germline CDR1 and CDR2 sequences are SGHRS and YFSETQ.

This clonotype is deemed medium-sized. The V and J genes are TRBV20-1 and TRBJ2-7; D possibly corresponds to TRBD2 (5 bases). With 3 bases removed from V and 3 bases from J, the gap between germline ends came to 15 bases. This CDR3 is built from 14 residues. In germline, CDR1 is DFQATT, CDR2 SNEGSKA (reference sequence). In DNA, the CDR3 is TGCAGTGCTAGGGGTAGGAGCGGCAGCTACGAGCAGTACTTC. It codes for CSARGRSGSYEQYF.

On this clonotype: A much larger clone sits a single nucleotide away, making a read error possible. The rearrangement links TRBV5-1 to TRBJ2-7, with 8 bases fitting TRBD1. The germline V gene encodes CDR1 SGHRS and CDR2 YFSETQ. This CDR3 has 14 amino acids. CDR3 in amino acids: CANSGTGGSYEQYF. The CDR3 nucleotides read TGCGCCAACAGCGGAACAGGGGGCTCCTACGAGCAGTACTTC.

Turning to this clonotype: At one end the junction does not follow the germline gene, possibly because of a read error. This rearrangement joins TRBV5-6 to TRBJ1-5; a possible D gene is TRBD1 (6 bases). CDR1 and CDR2 from the germline V gene are SGHDT and YYEEEE. The CDR3 length is 16 residues. CDR3 loop: CASSPTGTQSNQPQRF. CDR3 bases: TGTGCCAGCAGCCCTACCGGGACACAAAGCAATCAGCCCCAGCGTTTT.

This clonotype occurred a few times. The chain links TRBV14 to TRBJ2-7, with D unresolved. In germline, CDR1 is SGHDN, CDR2 FVKESK. This CDR3 is built from 14 residues. V was shortened by 1 base and J by 1 base, with 8 bases between the two germline ends. CDR3 sequence: CASSQVLSSYEQYF. DNA of the CDR3: TGTGCCAGCAGCCAAGTTCTCAGTTCCTACGAGCAGTACTTC. Filled out from reference TRBV14 and TRBJ2-7, the complete variable domain reads EAGVTQFPSHSVIEKGQTVTLRCDPISGHDNLYWYRRVMGKEIKFLLHFVKESKQDESGMPNNRFLAERTGGTYSTLKVQPAELEDSGVYFCASSQVLSSYEQYFGPGTRLTVT.

Comments on this clonotype: A much larger clone is a single base away; this may be a read error. Here the CDR3 DNA reads TGCAGCGTGGAGGGACGGCCAAAAGAGACCCAGCATTTT. It yields the protein CSVEGRPKETQHF. The J gene is TRBJ1-5, the V gene TRBV29-1, with D possibly TRBD1 on 5 matching bases. The germline gives CDR1 SQVTM, CDR2 ANQGSEA. The V gene lost 6 bases and the J gene lost 11 bases, with 20 bases spanning the gap. The CDR3 is made up of 13 amino acids.

This clonotype has just one count. This chain uses TRBV25-1 with TRBJ1-1; 7 bases fit TRBD1. Germline loops: CDR1 MGHDK, CDR2 SYGVNS. The V gene end was trimmed by 2 bases and the J gene end by 6 bases; junction bases not matched to a gene: 9. This CDR3 has 15 residues. The CDR3 nucleotides are TGTGCCAGCAGTGAAGGGAAGGGGGCGAGGTCTGAAGCTTTCTTT. Protein sequence: CASSEGKGARSEAFF. The entire variable domain, with the rest obtained from reference TRBV25-1 and TRBJ1-1, is as follows: EADIYQTPRYLVIGTGKKITLECSQTMGHDKMYWYQQDPGMELHLIHYSYGVNSTEKGDLSSESTVSRIRTEHFPLTLESARPSHTSQYLCASSEGKGARSEAFFGQGTRLTVV.

J is TRBJ2-6 and V is TRBV10-3; 8 bases are shared with TRBD1. The germline V gene encodes CDR1 ENHRY and CDR2 SYGVKD. The J segment lost 2 bases and the V segment lost 6 bases, leaving 6 bases of the junction unmatched. The CDR3 runs to 16 residues. Here the CDR3 reads CAIRGQVVAGANVLTF. CDR3 DNA: TGTGCCATCAGGGGACAGGTGGTTGCTGGGGCCAACGTCCTGACTTTC.

As concerns this clonotype: Just one base apart from a much larger clone, this may be a read error. Lacking the conserved final phenylalanine or tryptophan, this CDR3 likely reflects a read error. The genes are TRBV19 and TRBJ1-2; TRBD1 might be the D (6 bases). Germline loops: CDR1 LNHDA, CDR2 SQIVND (reference sequence). The CDR3 has 14 amino acids. The germline V and J ends were trimmed by 5 bases and 7 bases, with 17 bases remaining between them. CDR3 residues: CASSPRDTSRGYTL. Written as DNA, the CDR3 is TGTGCCAGTAGTCCCCGGGACACATCCCGTGGCTACACCCTC.

The chain couples TRBV12-3 or TRBV12-4 to TRBJ2-7; D is unclear. CDR3 length: 13 residues. The V and J ends lost 3 bases and 5 bases respectively, with 11 bases between them. The CDR3 DNA reads TGTGCCAGCAGTTTTGGGTTCCGGGACGAGCAGTACTTC. It encodes CASSFGFRDEQYF.

This clonotype occurred a few times. V gene TRBV5-1 combines with J gene TRBJ2-6, with D tentatively TRBD1 or TRBD2 (5 bases each). The CDR3 sequence is 17 residues long. CDR1 is SGHRS and CDR2 is YFSETQ in the germline V gene. The ends were cut back, 2 bases at V and 0 bases at J, with 12 bases in the middle. CDR3 DNA: TGCGCCAGCAGCTTCGGGCAGGGACCCTCTGGGGCCAACGTCCTGACTTTC. Residues: CASSFGQGPSGANVLTF.